This TCR beta chain derives from a study of shared clonotypes between healthy human individuals. Nashville, Tennessee was home to all donors, each a Caucasian adult. Study-level results: The study found lower generation probabilities in non-shared clonotypes than in those shared by all four donors. Investigators collected only blood, and repertoires in tissues likely differ.

About this clone: Its target is not known.

V lost 4 bases to trimming and J lost 2 bases, with 10 bases between them. Germline V CDR1 and CDR2: SGDLS, YYNGEE. The CDR3 covers 14 residues. Sorted-subset replicate PCR reactions contained approximately 190 ng DNA, corresponding to tens of thousands of T cell genomes. TCRdb's copy holds only in-frame clones and misses some; the assay was immunoSEQ multiplex PCR. The table shows over 2 million clones, with less than 95% occurring only once. The sample comprised naive CD4+ T cells from PBMCs. Subset described: CD45RA+ positively selected. The chain employs TRBV9 and TRBJ1-3; D remains unclear. This receptor was identified in a young man in good health. Some clones in this sample may be carry-over from other donors' samples. In nucleotides, the CDR3 is TGTGCCAGCAGCAAGACAAGCCCTGGAAACACCATATATTTT. Its translation is CASSKTSPGNTIYF.